Listed here is a single T cell receptor (beta chain). What it binds is unknown. Here immunoSEQ multiplex PCR was the method, and the copy in TCRdb shows in-frame clones only, minus some. The sample has roughly 100,000 clones, approximately 86% seen once. The sample is drawn from a study of cytomegalovirus exposure and HLA in healthy donors. About the research overall: The platform used for the 120 or so validation repertoires matched that of the roughly 720 first-cohort repertoires, a later analysis reported. Findings of the study overall: According to a later analysis, TCR clusters from the first cohort tended to co-occur in the approximately 130 validation repertoires.

The donors were in the roughly 120-subject validation cohort, distinct from the roughly 600-subject first cohort. The CDR3 spans 15 residues. Germline V CDR1 and CDR2: SGHRS, YFSETQ. V lost 4 bases to trimming and J lost 2 bases; unmatched junction nucleotides: 6. The chain combines TRBV5-1 with TRBJ2-5, with TRBD2 identical over 9 bases. The TCR sequence derives from a woman under 30 in good health and CMV-seropositive. The sample comprised PBMCs. The CDR3 loop is CASSLSGSIQETQYF. The CDR3 nucleotides read TGCGCCAGCAGCCTTAGCGGGAGCATTCAAGAGACCCAGTACTTC.